These T cell receptor beta chains were read from a single sample in a study of cytomegalovirus exposure and HLA in healthy donors. Some clones are missing from TCRdb's copy, which holds only in-frame ones; the method was immunoSEQ multiplex PCR. The data hold a few hundred thousand clones, with less than 90% observed a single time. The sequenced sample consisted of PBMCs. The origin of the receptors is a man younger than 35 in good health and CMV-seropositive. Each CDR3 is given with its conserved first and last residue. D genes are given only for firm matches. The size field is filled for only some rows; it gives once, few, many or a size class.

>TRBJ2-7|TRBV29-1|TRBD2|NA
CSVELGGRSEQYF
TGCAGCGTTGAATTGGGCGGGAGATCGGAGCAGTACTTC
>TRBJ2-1|TRBV5-1|TRBD1|NA
CASSMGQNNEQFF
TGCGCCAGCAGCATGGGACAGAACAATGAGCAGTTCTTC
>TRBJ1-1|TRBV29-1|NA|NA
CSVGISRLNTEAFF
TGCAGCGTTGGAATTAGCAGGTTGAACACTGAAGCTTTCTTT
>TRBJ2-1|TRBV7-9|TRBD2|NA
CAITTSGRDSYNEQFF
TGTGCCATTACGACTAGCGGGAGGGATTCCTACAATGAGCAGTTCTTC
>TRBJ2-1|TRBV7-2|NA|NA
CASSLDTDEQFF
TGTGCCAGCAGCTTAGATACGGATGAGCAGTTCTTC
>TRBJ2-5|TRBV29-1|TRBD2|once
CSAEGLAYQETQYF
TGCAGCGCAGAGGGACTAGCGTACCAAGAGACCCAGTACTTC
>TRBJ2-2|TRBV15|TRBD2|NA
CATKPLAGDAGELFF
TGTGCCACCAAGCCTCTAGCGGGAGATGCCGGGGAGCTGTTTTTT
>TRBJ2-3|TRBV25-1|NA|NA
CASSEYHLDTQYF
TGTGCCAGCAGTGAATACCACCTAGATACGCAGTATTTT
>TRBJ1-3|TRBV9|NA|NA
CASSPRQAGNTIYF
TGTGCCAGCAGCCCTCGACAGGCTGGAAACACCATATATTTT
>TRBJ1-3|TRBV29-1|NA|NA
CSVAAGSGNTIYF
TGCAGCGTTGCTGCAGGGTCTGGAAACACCATATATTTT
>TRBJ2-3|TRBV10-3|NA|NA
CAISGLATSTDTQYF
TGTGCCATCAGTGGACTCGCAACTAGCACAGATACGCAGTATTTT
>TRBJ1-3|TRBV7-3|TRBD1|NA
CASSWTGDNTIYF
TGTGCCAGCAGCTGGACAGGGGACAACACCATATATTTT